The 30 T cell receptor beta chains below all came from one sample that was sequenced in a study of technical replicates of blood from four donors (dated by TCRdb to between 2016 and 2019). Library method: the immunoSEQ multiplex PCR assay. TCRdb stores this immuneACCESS table with in-frame sequences only. Part of the clones is absent; in the studies checked, under half of the shortfall reflects unresolved V genes, and no reason is known for the rest. The sample table holds around 74,000 clones, of which roughly 85% were seen once. Together, the top ten hold roughly 4.8% of the sample. The sequenced sample was PBMCs. The receptor set was obtained from a human donor in good health. Some clones in this sample may be carry-over from other donors' samples.

The gene calls are TRBV6-6 and TRBJ2-1, with D unresolved. The germline V gene encodes CDR1 MNHNY and CDR2 SVGAGI (reference sequence). The ends were cut back, 5 bases at V and 0 bases at J, with 11 bases in the middle. The CDR3 totals 15 residues. CDR3 amino acids: CASSLDKSSYNEQFF. CDR3 in DNA: TGTGCCAGCAGTCTCGACAAGAGCTCCTACAATGAGCAGTTCTTC.

This chain connects TRBV5-6 to TRBJ2-2, with 7 positions matching TRBD2. CDR1 and CDR2 (germline): SGHDT, YYEEEE. J lost 9 bases, V lost 3 bases, and 14 bases had no gene match. The CDR3 sequence is 16 residues long. The CDR3 sequence: CASSSQIGRIARELFF. The CDR3 DNA sequence: TGTGCCAGCAGCTCCCAGATCGGGAGGATCGCCCGGGAGCTGTTTTTT.

This clone was picked up a small number of times. The chain is built from TRBV15 and TRBJ1-5; D gene ambiguous. The V gene lost 8 bases and the J gene lost 2 bases, with 16 bases spanning the gap. CDR1 and CDR2 from the germline V gene are LNHNV and YYDKDF (reference sequence). The CDR3 runs to 15 residues. The CDR3 sequence: CATSSVPGGNQPQHF. The DNA for the CDR3 is TGTGCCACCTCGTCGGTTCCCGGGGGCAATCAGCCCCAGCATTTT.

The rearrangement links TRBV5-1 to TRBJ2-7, with a tentative D call TRBD2 (6 bases). The CDR3 totals 14 residues. Trimming left V 3 bases short and J 0 bases short, with 10 bases between. The germline CDR1 and CDR2 sequences are SGHRS and YFSETQ. DNA of the CDR3: TGCGCCAGCAGCTGGAGGGTCAACTCCTACGAGCAGTACTTC. This encodes CASSWRVNSYEQYF.

Only one count was recorded for this clone. The V call is TRBV7-9, the J call TRBJ2-1; 11 bases are a match to TRBD2. The ends lost 3 bases at V and 6 bases at J; junction bases unmatched: 1. CDR1 and CDR2 (germline): SEHNR, FQNEAQ (reference sequence). CDR3 length: 14 amino acids. The CDR3 DNA reads TGTGCCAGCAGCTTGGGACTAGCGGCCAATGAGCAGTTCTTC. Translating it yields CASSLGLAANEQFF. Based on the CDR3 plus reference TRBV7-9 and TRBJ2-1, the full variable domain is DTGVSQNPRHKITKRGQNVTFRCDPISEHNRLYWYRQTLGQGPEFLTYFQNEAQLEKSRLLSDRFSAERPKGSFSTLEIQRTEQGDSAMYLCASSLGLAANEQFFGPGTRLTVL.

The chain is built from TRBV29-1 and TRBJ2-7, with a weak D call TRBD1 (5 bases). This CDR3 has 12 residues. CDR1 and CDR2 (germline): SQVTM, ANQGSEA. V lost 4 bases, J lost 3 bases, and 10 bases lay in between. CDR3 in amino acids: CSVAKQGYEQYF. The CDR3 DNA is TGCAGCGTTGCTAAGCAGGGCTACGAGCAGTACTTC.

V usage is TRBV5-1 and J usage is TRBJ2-1, with D possibly being TRBD1 (5 bases). The CDR3 has 17 residues. Germline lookup yields CDR1 SGHRS and CDR2 YFSETQ. V shed 3 bases and J shed 4 bases, with 20 bases lying between them. This chain's CDR3 is CASSSRTNDRDYNEQFF. In DNA, the CDR3 is TGCGCCAGCAGCTCCCGGACGAATGACAGAGATTACAATGAGCAGTTCTTC. Drawing the rest from reference TRBV5-1 and TRBJ2-1, the complete variable domain is KAGVTQTPRYLIKTRGQQVTLSCSPISGHRSVSWYQQTPGQGLQFLFEYFSETQRNKGNFPGRFSGRQFSNSRSEMNVSTLELGDSALYLCASSSRTNDRDYNEQFFGPGTRLTVL.

The chain employs TRBV9 and TRBJ1-5, with TRBD1 matching 7 bases. V was clipped by 0 bases and J by 3 bases; unmatched bases: 3. This CDR3 comprises 15 residues. CDR1 is SGDLS, CDR2 YYNGEE, per germline. Here the CDR3 reads CASSVGGTVNQPQHF. The CDR3 nucleotides read TGTGCCAGCAGCGTAGGTGGGACAGTCAATCAGCCCCAGCATTTT. Full variable domain (outside the CDR3, taken from reference TRBV9 and TRBJ1-5): DSGVTQTPKHLITATGQRVTLRCSPRSGDLSVYWYQQSLDQGLQFLIQYYNGEERAKGNILERFSAQQFPDLHSELNLSSLELGDSALYFCASSVGGTVNQPQHFGDGTRLSIL.

CDR3 in amino acids: CAISDPTSGETQYF. In DNA form, the CDR3 reads TGTGCCATCAGTGACCCGACTAGCGGGGAGACCCAGTACTTC. The V gene is TRBV10-3, the J gene TRBJ2-5; the match to TRBD2 covers 10 bases. The CDR3 covers 14 residues. Germline lookup yields CDR1 ENHRY and CDR2 SYGVKD. With 3 bases clipped from V and 5 bases from J, the junction kept 3 bases outside the gene matches.

The chain recombines TRBV5-1 with TRBJ2-1, with 11 bases identical to TRBD1. CDR1 and CDR2 from the germline V gene are SGHRS and YFSETQ. CDR3 size: 17 residues. The ends lost 3 bases at V and 5 bases at J; junction bases unmatched: 10. CDR3 in amino acids: CASSSVPWGQGDNEQFF. The CDR3 nucleotides read TGCGCCAGCAGCTCTGTACCATGGGGACAGGGGGACAATGAGCAGTTCTTC.

The chain is built from TRBV5-6 and TRBJ2-3; 9 bases fit TRBD1. Losses at the gene ends were 4 bases for V and 2 bases for J; bases not matched to a gene: 5. The CDR3 spans 15 residues. The germline V gene encodes CDR1 SGHDT and CDR2 YYEEEE. The CDR3, as DNA: TGTGCCAGCAGCCCAAACAGGGGGCTCACAGATACGCAGTATTTT. Its translation is CASSPNRGLTDTQYF.

This chain connects TRBV5-1 to TRBJ2-5, with 8 positions matching TRBD2. This CDR3 region has 14 residues. The V gene end was trimmed by 5 bases and the J gene end by 2 bases; junction bases not matched to a gene: 5. CDR1 is SGHRS and CDR2 is YFSETQ in the germline V gene. The CDR3 coding sequence is TGCGCCAGCAGACGGGCGGGGGGACAAGAGACCCAGTACTTC. Protein sequence: CASRRAGGQETQYF.

The J gene is TRBJ1-2, the V gene TRBV2; no definite D call. Germline V gene sequence: CDR1 SNHLY, CDR2 FYNNEI. The CDR3 is made up of 15 amino acids. The V end lost 3 bases, the J end lost 6 bases, and 17 bases lay between the germline ends. The CDR3 sequence is CASSERRGRGDGYTF. CDR3 coding DNA: TGTGCCAGCAGTGAGAGAAGAGGCCGGGGAGATGGCTACACCTTC.

The V gene is TRBV29-1, the J gene TRBJ2-1; TRBD1 aligns across 7 bases. The V and J ends lost 3 bases and 4 bases, in that order; junction bases with no gene match: 3. CDR3 length: 13 amino acids. Germline CDR1 reads SQVTM; CDR2 reads ANQGSEA. DNA of the CDR3: TGCAGCGTTGAGCAGGGGGTTTACAATGAGCAGTTCTTC. This encodes CSVEQGVYNEQFF.

V gene TRBV5-1 combines with J gene TRBJ2-3; perhaps TRBD1 as D (6 bases). V was pared by 0 bases and J by 4 bases, with 15 bases between. Germline V gene data show CDR1 as SGHRS and CDR2 as YFSETQ. The CDR3 is made up of 16 amino acids. The CDR3 sequence is CASSLEAGEGSDTQYF. The CDR3 bases are TGCGCCAGCAGCTTGGAGGCAGGGGAAGGGTCAGATACGCAGTATTTT.

The chain has TRBV18 and TRBJ1-2; 9 bases line up with TRBD1. The V and J ends lost 3 bases and 6 bases, in that order; junction bases with no gene match: 2. The CDR3 has 13 residues. CDR1 is KGHSH, CDR2 LQKENI, per germline. The CDR3 loop reads CASSPGQGHGYTF. DNA of the CDR3: TGTGCCAGCTCACCGGGACAGGGCCATGGCTACACCTTC.

J is TRBJ2-7 and V is TRBV5-1; tentatively, D is TRBD1 (6 bases). Trimming stripped 1 base from V and 5 bases from J, with 13 bases between. There are 14 residues in the CDR3. From germline, CDR1 is SGHRS and CDR2 YFSETQ. Here the CDR3 DNA reads TGCGCCAGCAGCTTGTCCTCAGGGGTCCACGAGCAGTACTTC. It encodes CASSLSSGVHEQYF. Looking up the rest from reference TRBV5-1 and TRBJ2-7 gives the full variable domain: KAGVTQTPRYLIKTRGQQVTLSCSPISGHRSVSWYQQTPGQGLQFLFEYFSETQRNKGNFPGRFSGRQFSNSRSEMNVSTLELGDSALYLCASSLSSGVHEQYFGPGTRLTVT.

J is TRBJ2-5 and V is TRBV6-5; D ambiguous. This CDR3 is built from 11 residues. Trimming took off 7 bases at V and 0 bases at J, with 3 bases between the two ends. CDR1 MNHEY and CDR2 SVGAGI come from the germline V gene. The CDR3 is CASIYQETQYF. The CDR3 DNA reads TGTGCCAGCATATACCAAGAGACCCAGTACTTC.

This clone was seen at least ten times. The V gene is TRBV6-5, the J gene TRBJ1-4; D is unresolved. This CDR3 has 15 amino acids. From germline, CDR1 is MNHEY and CDR2 SVGAGI. Between the trimmed V and J ends, which lost 0 bases and 3 bases, there was a span of 8 bases. The CDR3 nucleotides are TGTGCCAGCAGTTACTCGCAACTCCCTAATGAAAAACTGTTTTTT. This gives the protein CASSYSQLPNEKLFF.

This chain links TRBV7-6 with TRBJ1-5, with D uncertain. Trimming pared 0 bases from V and 6 bases from J, leaving 15 bases between. CDR3 length: 16 amino acids. Germline assignment: CDR1 SGHVS and CDR2 FNYEAQ. As DNA, the CDR3 is TGTGCCAGCAGCTTAGCTGTTAGGCAGGAGGGTCAGCCCCAGCATTTT. It translates to CASSLAVRQEGQPQHF.

The chain is built from TRBV11-3 and TRBJ2-5, with 13 bases that match TRBD2. Germline V lookup: CDR1 SGHNT, CDR2 YENEEA. The V gene end was trimmed by 5 bases and the J gene end by 5 bases; junction bases not matched to a gene: 5. This CDR3 comprises 15 residues. Here the CDR3 DNA reads TGTGCCAGCAGCCCCGGGACTAGCGGGACTGAGACCCAGTACTTC. Protein sequence: CASSPGTSGTETQYF.

This clone was found a few times. The V call is TRBV30, the J call TRBJ1-1; 9 bases align to TRBD1. The V segment lost 3 bases and the J segment 1 base; nucleotides outside the gene matches: 6. The length of the CDR3 is 15 residues. Germline lookup yields CDR1 GTSNPN and CDR2 SVGIG (reference sequence). CDR3 sequence reads: CAWRDRGRGNTEAFF. The DNA of the CDR3 is TGTGCCTGGAGGGACAGGGGTAGGGGGAACACTGAAGCTTTCTTT.

The chain carries TRBV7-9 and TRBJ2-2, with 9 positions matching TRBD2. V dropped 2 bases and J dropped 5; count of bases not matched to a gene: 6. This CDR3 is 16 amino acids long. From germline, CDR1 is SEHNR and CDR2 FQNEAQ (reference sequence). CDR3 nucleotide sequence: TGTGCCAGCAGCTTAAGTTCTGCGGGAGGGACCGGGGAGCTGTTTTTT. Translation gives CASSLSSAGGTGELFF.

The genes are TRBV4-3 and TRBJ2-3, with D perhaps TRBD1 (6 bases). Germline V lookup: CDR1 LGHNA, CDR2 YSLEER. This CDR3 contains 15 residues. The ends were cut back, 3 bases at V and 2 bases at J, with 12 bases in the middle. DNA of the CDR3: TGCGCCAGCAGCCAGGGACACAGGAACACAGATACGCAGTATTTT. It codes for CASSQGHRNTDTQYF.

This clone was found a few times. The chain employs TRBV5-4 and TRBJ2-1; perhaps TRBD2 as D (7 bases). Trimming pared 7 bases from V and 10 bases from J, leaving 12 bases between. The CDR3 loop spans 11 amino acids. Germline V gives CDR1 SGHNT, CDR2 YYREEE (reference sequence). CDR3 loop: CASSRGLEQFF. CDR3 DNA sequence: TGTGCCAGCTCGCGGGGGCTCGAGCAGTTCTTC.

The chain joins TRBV9 to TRBJ1-1; D is unclear. Germline V gives CDR1 SGDLS, CDR2 YYNGEE. This CDR3 is 15 amino acids long. V lost 0 bases to trimming and J lost 5 bases, with 14 bases between them. The CDR3 DNA sequence: TGTGCCAGCAGCGTAGCGAGGGAGGGTGGTACTGAAGCTTTCTTT. Protein product: CASSVAREGGTEAFF.

This clone was seen only once. The rearrangement uses TRBV4-1 and TRBJ1-5; D unclear. V was shortened by 1 base and J by 9 bases, with 13 bases between the two germline ends. The CDR3 sequence is 14 residues long. Germline values: CDR1 MGHRA, CDR2 YSYEKL. The CDR3 nucleotides are TGCGCCAGCAGCCAAGGTGGAGGACCCATGCCCCAGCATTTT. Translation: CASSQGGGPMPQHF.

The chain recombines TRBV6-5 with TRBJ1-1; 7 bases are a match to TRBD1. With 4 bases clipped from V and 2 bases from J, the junction kept 7 bases outside the gene matches. The length of the CDR3 is 15 residues. Germline CDR1 and CDR2: MNHEY and SVGAGI. The CDR3 region is CASSLQGNLNTEAFF. The CDR3 DNA is TGTGCCAGCAGTTTACAGGGGAACCTAAACACTGAAGCTTTCTTT.

The chain carries TRBV6-5 and TRBJ2-7; perhaps TRBD1 as D (5 bases). CDR1 is MNHEY and CDR2 is SVGAGI in the germline V gene. This CDR3 has 14 amino acids. Trimming left V 2 bases short and J 0 bases short, with 8 bases between. CDR3 nucleotide sequence: TGTGCCAGCAGTTACCGGACAAACTCCTACGAGCAGTACTTC. The encoded protein is CASSYRTNSYEQYF.

The chain has TRBV19 and TRBJ1-1; D is unclear. This CDR3 has 12 amino acids. V was shortened by 4 bases and J by 8 bases, with 11 bases between the two germline ends. CDR1 is LNHDA, CDR2 SQIVND, per germline (reference sequence). The CDR3 reads CASSSQDWEAFF. The DNA for the CDR3 is TGTGCCAGTAGTAGTCAGGATTGGGAAGCTTTCTTT.